Following are 20 T cell receptor beta chains from one sample sequenced in a study of a mutant IDH1 vaccine in newly diagnosed glioma. Their cognate antigens are unknown. As to time point: week 35, safety follow-up. What each vaccine dose contained was 300 ug of mutant IDH1 20-mer peptide, accompanied by topical imiquimod. Clones were sequenced by immunoSEQ multiplex PCR, and TCRdb holds only the in-frame ones, with some missing. This sample has around 52,000 clones, with 70% to 80% found just once. The sample here was PBMCs, taken from a glioma patient whose treatment included an IDH1 peptide vaccine. Receptors were obtained from a man in his forties with glioma.

In its sample, this clone was seen a few times. V usage is TRBV30 and J usage is TRBJ1-4; D uncertain. Between the trimmed V and J ends, which lost 0 bases and 7 bases, there was a span of 9 bases. Germline loops: CDR1 GTSNPN, CDR2 SVGIG (reference sequence). The CDR3 is 13 amino acids. CDR3 amino acids: CAWSVRRAEKLFF. CDR3 nucleotides: TGTGCCTGGAGTGTACGACGGGCTGAAAAACTGTTTTTT.

The V gene is TRBV20-1, the J gene TRBJ2-7, with D hard to call. Germline CDR1 DFQATT, CDR2 SNEGSKA (reference sequence). The CDR3 is 10 residues long. The ends were cut back, 6 bases at V and 3 bases at J, with 6 bases in the middle. The CDR3 here is CSAPIYEQYV. In DNA, the CDR3 is TGCAGTGCACCGATCTACGAGCAGTACGTC.

The J gene is TRBJ1-1, the V gene TRBV2, with D perhaps TRBD1 (6 bases). This CDR3 region has 14 residues. The germline V gene encodes CDR1 SNHLY and CDR2 FYNNEI. The germline V and J ends were trimmed by 7 bases and 0 bases, with 12 bases remaining between them. CDR3 nucleotide sequence: TGTGCCAGCAAACTGCAGGGGTTGAACACTGAAGCTTTCTTT. It is translated as CASKLQGLNTEAFF.

The chain recombines TRBV25-1 with TRBJ2-5, with D unclear. The CDR3 runs to 11 residues. The V end was cut by 4 bases, the J end by 5 bases, with 5 bases between. From germline, CDR1 is MGHDK and CDR2 SYGVNS. The CDR3 nucleotides are TGTGCCAGCAGTGTCCGGGAGACCCAGTACTTC. Translating it yields CASSVRETQYF.

The V call is TRBV7-9, the J call TRBJ2-1; no clear D gene. V lost 6 bases and J lost 4, with 10 bases in between. The CDR3 runs to 13 residues. The V gene's germline CDR1 is SEHNR and CDR2 FQNEAQ (reference sequence). The CDR3 spells CASRYTQYNEQFF. The DNA of the CDR3 is TGTGCCAGCAGGTACACACAGTACAATGAGCAGTTCTTC.

The chain combines TRBV2 with TRBJ1-1; D remains unclear. CDR1 is SNHLY, CDR2 FYNNEI, per germline. The germline V and J ends were trimmed by 9 bases and 2 bases, with 13 bases remaining between them. The CDR3 contains 13 residues. For the CDR3, the DNA is TGTGCCAGTATGTTCCTTGGCAACACTGAAGCTTTCTTT. Its protein product is CASMFLGNTEAFF.

This sequence joins TRBV19 and TRBJ1-1; D remains ambiguous. The CDR3 runs to 12 residues. V was clipped by 5 bases and J by 11 bases, with 15 bases between them. Germline V gene sequence: CDR1 LNHDA, CDR2 SQIVND (reference sequence). This CDR3 reads CASSLMGLDAFF. CDR3 DNA: TGTGCCAGTAGTCTTATGGGCCTGGACGCTTTCTTT. Supplemented by reference TRBV19 and TRBJ1-1, the full variable domain reads DGGITQSPKYLFRKEGQNVTLSCEQNLNHDAMYWYRQDPGQGLRLIYYSQIVNDFQKGDIAEGYSVSREKKESFPLTVTSAQKNPTAFYLCASSLMGLDAFFGQGTRLTVV.

The chain uses TRBV5-1 and TRBJ2-1, with D perhaps assigned TRBD1 or TRBD2 (5 bases each). The CDR3 has 15 residues. Germline V lookup: CDR1 SGHRS, CDR2 YFSETQ. Trimming took off 1 base at V and 4 bases at J, with 12 bases between the two ends. DNA of the CDR3: TGCGCCAGCAGCTTGACCCAGGGAGAATACAATGAGCAGTTCTTC. Its protein product is CASSLTQGEYNEQFF.

This rearrangement joins TRBV2 to TRBJ2-5; 13 bases are a match to TRBD2. The germline V gene encodes CDR1 SNHLY and CDR2 FYNNEI. With 8 bases clipped from V and 3 bases from J, the junction kept 0 bases outside the gene matches. The CDR3 extends over 13 amino acids. DNA for the CDR3: TGTGCCAGCGGGACTAGCGGGGAAGAGACCCAGTACTTC. It translates to CASGTSGEETQYF.

The gene calls are TRBV14 and TRBJ1-4; D gene uncertain. The CDR3 consists of 15 residues. V shed 3 bases and J shed 7 bases, with 15 bases lying between them. The V gene's germline CDR1 is SGHDN and CDR2 FVKESK. The CDR3 spells CASSQQSTQGEKLFF. The CDR3 coding sequence is TGTGCCAGCAGCCAGCAGTCCACCCAAGGTGAAAAACTGTTTTTT.

The chain has TRBV6-5 and TRBJ2-3; TRBD1 matches 9 bases. CDR1 MNHEY and CDR2 SVGAGI come from the germline V gene. V lost 5 bases and J lost 9; bases outside the gene matches: 6. The length of the CDR3 is 13 residues. CDR3 coding DNA: TGTGCCAGCAGTCGGACAGGGGAGGGAACGCAGTATTTT. Protein product: CASSRTGEGTQYF.

This chain joins TRBV30 and TRBJ1-5; D call uncertain. CDR1 and CDR2 (germline): GTSNPN, SVGIG (reference sequence). This CDR3 has 15 residues. The germline V and J ends were trimmed by 1 base and 0 bases, with 10 bases remaining between them. The CDR3 bases are TGTGCCTGGAGTGGCTTATTTGGTAGCAATCAGCCCCAGCATTTT. Amino acids: CAWSGLFGSNQPQHF.

The rearrangement joins TRBV27 to TRBJ2-1; D is uncertain. The germline V and J ends were trimmed by 6 bases and 5 bases, with 8 bases remaining between them. Per germline, CDR1 MNHEY and CDR2 SMNVEV (reference sequence). The CDR3 has 12 residues. The CDR3 loop reads CASRAPDNEQFF. CDR3 coding DNA: TGTGCCAGCAGGGCTCCGGACAATGAGCAGTTCTTC.

This chain links TRBV7-2 with TRBJ2-2; the D is unclear. Germline V gene sequence: CDR1 SGHTA, CDR2 FQGNSA. The CDR3 totals 14 residues. Trimming took 2 bases from V and 6 from J, leaving 10 bases between them. The CDR3 protein is CASSLRLGSGELFF. DNA for the CDR3: TGTGCCAGCAGCTTAAGGCTAGGATCCGGGGAGCTGTTTTTT.

J is TRBJ2-7 and V is TRBV2; D gene unclear. Germline V CDR1 and CDR2: SNHLY, FYNNEI. Trimming left V 10 bases short and J 5 bases short, with 21 bases between. The CDR3 has 14 residues. DNA of the CDR3: TGTGCCACCTGCCCGGCAGTACCCCCCCACGAGCAGTACGTC. This gives the protein CATCPAVPPHEQYV.

The chain is built from TRBV7-9 and TRBJ2-5; weak D call: TRBD1 (6 bases). The CDR3 has 16 residues. The V gene lost 3 bases and the J gene lost 4 bases, with 18 bases spanning the gap. CDR1 is SEHNR, CDR2 FQNEAQ, per germline (reference sequence). For the CDR3, the DNA is TGTGCCAGCAGCTTGAGGTTCGGCCGGACAGCAGAGACCCAGTACTTC. Encoded protein: CASSLRFGRTAETQYF.

This clone was observed once. The V call is TRBV5-1, the J call TRBJ2-3, with D tentatively TRBD1 or TRBD2 (5 bases each). The CDR3 is 16 residues long. Per the germline V gene, CDR1 is SGHRS and CDR2 is YFSETQ. V was clipped by 1 base and J by 2 bases, with 14 bases between them. The CDR3 is CASSLNEWDPTDTQYF. CDR3 sequence (DNA): TGCGCCAGCAGCTTGAATGAGTGGGACCCCACAGATACGCAGTATTTT. The full variable domain, with the rest looked up from reference TRBV5-1 and TRBJ2-3, is KAGVTQTPRYLIKTRGQQVTLSCSPISGHRSVSWYQQTPGQGLQFLFEYFSETQRNKGNFPGRFSGRQFSNSRSEMNVSTLELGDSALYLCASSLNEWDPTDTQYFGPGTRLTVL.

This chain uses TRBV5-6 with TRBJ2-5, with D perhaps assigned TRBD1 or TRBD2 (6 bases each). The V gene's germline CDR1 is SGHDT and CDR2 YYEEEE. V lost 2 bases, J lost 4 bases, and 12 bases lay in between. The CDR3 loop spans 14 amino acids. CDR3 region: CASSFSGARETQYF. Here the CDR3 DNA reads TGTGCCAGCAGCTTTTCGGGGGCTCGAGAGACCCAGTACTTC.

This chain uses TRBV6-5 with TRBJ1-3; 7 positions match TRBD1. The CDR3 totals 15 residues. V trimming: 6 bases; J trimming: 4 bases; junction bases outside the gene matches: 9. Germline V gives CDR1 MNHEY, CDR2 SVGAGI. The CDR3: CASRAQGYKGNTIYF. The CDR3 DNA reads TGTGCCAGCAGAGCACAGGGGTATAAGGGAAACACCATATATTTT.

This CDR3 reads CASSLPRVGVDTDTQYF. The CDR3 bases are TGTGCCAGCAGCCTCCCCCGGGTGGGAGTCGACACAGATACGCAGTATTTT. The gene calls are TRBV7-2 and TRBJ2-3; TRBD2 is a possible D gene (5 bases). Trimming removed 5 bases from V and 2 bases from J, with 20 bases in between. Per the germline V gene, CDR1 is SGHTA and CDR2 is FQGNSA. The CDR3 loop spans 17 amino acids.